This TCR beta chain was identified in a study of OX40 agonist ivuxolimab in advanced cancers. With regard to the full study: Ivuxolimab was a fully human IgG2 agonistic monoclonal antibody targeting the costimulatory receptor OX40 (CD134). Three dose-escalation patients achieved partial responses, one with hepatocellular carcinoma and two with cutaneous melanoma. Among the 52 dose-escalation patients, roughly 20 had hepatocellular carcinoma, 15 or so melanoma, 9 renal cell carcinoma and 9 head and neck cancer. The paper covers the monotherapy dose-escalation part of the phase I ivuxolimab trial, which included N = 52 patients. Intravenous ivuxolimab was administered to patients every 2 weeks at six dose levels: 0.01, 0.1, 0.3, 1.5, 3 and 10 mg/kg. Patients were allowed to have had prior anti-PD-1, anti-PD-L1 or anti-CTLA-4 therapy, and around 43% of the dose-escalation patients had been treated with checkpoint inhibitors. The purpose of peripheral TCRbeta sequencing was to test whether ivuxolimab changed TCR sequence diversity and led to clonal T-cell expansion. The dose-escalation cohort was roughly 83% male with a mean age of about 60 years, ranging from about 20 to 80.

Points on this clone: Its antigen remains undetermined. The input lacks base qualities; no much larger clone sits a single base away.

To sequence the TCRbeta CDR3 region, genomic DNA was isolated from the sorted cells. The immunoSEQ Assay was used to sequence the TCRbeta CDR3 regions. What TCRdb holds here is the immuneACCESS table cut down to in-frame rearrangements. Part of the clones is not present; checked against another copy, under half of the missing clones reflect an unresolved V gene, and the others are unexplained. In all, the sample holds tens of thousands of clones, and 70% to 85% of those were seen once. In total, the top ten clones hold roughly 10% of the sample. The trial excluded patients who had a history of autoimmune disease or who were on systemic immunosuppression. Peripheral blood for TCR sequencing was drawn from every dose cohort at baseline, at cycle 4 day 1 and at cycle 7 day 1. The samples were taken from a phase I, first-in-human, multicenter, open-label dose-escalation trial of ivuxolimab. Adults with locally advanced or metastatic melanoma, renal cell, hepatocellular, or head and neck squamous cell carcinoma were enrolled in the trial. Before TCR sequencing, CD4+ T cells and CD8+ T cells from peripheral blood were sorted into separate populations.

Compared with germline, V lacks 4 bases and J lacks 2 bases; bases without a gene match: 5. The germline V gene (reference sequence) gives CDR1 as LNHDA and CDR2 as SQIVND. The CDR3 spans 15 residues, from the cysteine through the phenylalanine. Only CDR3 DNA remains: 45 bases, in frame from the first base. Broader findings and caveats from the paper: Low levels of normalized T-cell clonal expansion were also seen in some nonresponding patients. Which antigens the clonally expanded peripheral T cells were specific for was not determined. In partial responders in the 0.1-3.0 mg/kg groups, normalized peripheral clonal expansion was found to be among the lowest, especially among CD8+ T cells. Clonal expansion of both CD4+ and CD8+ blood T cells was observed from baseline to week 6 at doses 0.1 to 3.0 mg/kg. On average, CD8+ T cells showed more expanded clones than CD4+ T cells after ivuxolimab.

The receptor comes from an adult with an advanced solid tumor such as melanoma, head and neck, liver or kidney cancer. Sequencing used CD4+ or CD8+ T cells sorted from blood, obtained in a trial of the OX40 agonist ivuxolimab. Recombination linked TRBV19 to TRBJ1-1, with TRBD1 identical over 9 junction bases. The DNA sequence is as follows: TGTGCCAGTAGTAGGGGACAGGGATTTAACACTGAAGCTTTCTTT. Its coded protein is CASSRGQGFNTEAFF.